This T cell receptor beta chain was captured by sequencing in a study of CD8+CD57+ T cells in acquired aplastic anemia. Study-wide results and limits: A set of about 28 CD8+ CDR3 sequences was shared between patients and controls, and these sequences appeared highly expressed in patients.

Genomic DNA, serving as template, underwent TCR beta VDJ and CDR3 profiling. TCRdb re-called the reads through MiXCR, storing one row per CDR3 protein. The sample holds 400,000 to 450,000 distinct CDR3 sequences; around 72% are singletons and the top ten take approximately 3.9%. This clonotype was found once. Its antigen is not identified. An end of the junction does not agree with germline; a read error may underlie this. This receptor was obtained from a human donor in good health, serving as a control. Material for sequencing was sorted CD4+, CD8+, or CD8+CD57+ T cells (not recorded which) from PBMCs.

CDR3 region: CASSTDKGNESLFF. For the CDR3, the DNA is TGTGCCAGCAGCACGGACAAGGGTAATGAAAGCCTGTTTTTT. This rearrangement joins TRBV15 to TRBJ1-4, with D possibly being TRBD1 (5 bases). CDR1 and CDR2 from the germline V gene are LNHNV and YYDKDF (reference sequence). The CDR3 consists of 14 residues.